This T cell receptor (beta chain) was profiled in a study of blood T cell repertoires in COVID-19. Overall study context: T cells, B-cell-depleted T cells, or PBMCs supplied cDNA or gDNA.

V was trimmed by 2 bases and J by 1 base, leaving 11 bases between them. Germline V gene data show CDR1 as SEHNR and CDR2 as FQNEAQ (reference sequence). CDR3 length: 15 amino acids. TCRdb's table, derived via immunoSEQ multiplex PCR, lists solely in-frame clones and lacks some. This table has under 450,000 clones, 70% to 85% appearing once. The V gene is TRBV7-9, the J gene TRBJ1-1, with a weak D call TRBD1 (5 bases). This receptor was identified in a human donor with acute or convalescent COVID-19. The donor label of this sample is uncertain. The sequencing sample was made of peripheral blood. CDR3 sequence reads: CASSLYLDRNTEAFF. CDR3 coding DNA: TGTGCCAGCAGCTTATATTTAGACAGGAACACTGAAGCTTTCTTT.